These T cell receptor beta chains were read from a single sample in a study of preoperative IRX-2 immunotherapy in early breast cancer. TCRdb's copy holds only in-frame clones and misses some; the assay was immunoSEQ multiplex PCR. Of about 19,000 clones in the sample, around four fifths were seen once. Here the sequenced sample was lymph node tissue, taken after IRX-2 immunotherapy. The receptors were gathered from a human donor with breast cancer. Both conserved end residues are part of each CDR3.

TRBJ1-6	TRBV4-1	CASSQKNRYSSYNSPLHF
TRBJ1-4	TRBV7-2	CASSPGIIEKLFF
TRBJ1-2	TRBV1	CASSQDDRVAYGYTF
TRBJ1-2	TRBV19	CASSPRQGENYGYTF
TRBJ2-1	TRBV7-6	CASSFGLAGGYNEQFF
TRBJ1-6	TRBV19	CASSWGREYSPLHF
TRBJ1-5	TRBV23-1	CASSPPAGSGQPQHF
TRBJ2-5	TRBV19	CASRPLGGAETQYF
TRBJ2-7	TRBV28	CASSPGWGEQYF
TRBJ1-2	TRBV19	CASILPGTGDGYTF
TRBJ1-2	TRBV11-3	CASSLGQIRAGYTF
TRBJ1-1	TRBV28	CASSRGPGNTEAFF
TRBJ2-7	TRBV1	CASNQATGQRLPYEQYF
TRBJ2-5	TRBV19	CASSIPGQGLETQYF
TRBJ2-1	TRBV11-3	CASSLTVGYNEQFF
TRBJ2-1	TRBV7-6	CASSLVSGRADYNEQFF
TRBJ1-2	TRBV6-8	CASSEGPDPNYGYTF
TRBJ2-3	TRBV6-8	CASRTLGARGVTDTQYF
TRBJ1-2	TRBV25-1	CASSEFREGYGYTF
TRBJ2-4	TRBV29-1	CSVEGWERENIQYF
TRBJ2-3	TRBV6-9	CASSSPTSGGAQYF
TRBJ2-6	TRBV5-1	CASSGTGAGANVLTF
TRBJ2-4	TRBV6-8	CASSYSLAAAKNIQYF
TRBJ2-2	TRBV5-1	CASSLGGPANTGELFF
TRBJ1-1	TRBV18	CASSATGTEAFF
TRBJ2-2	TRBV6-8	CASRDSGRPELFF
TRBJ2-5	TRBV18	CASSPRQGETQYF